The source of this T cell receptor (beta chain) is a study of cytomegalovirus exposure and HLA in healthy donors. Germline V CDR1 and CDR2: SGHVS, FNYEAQ. Deletions cut 2 bases from V and 2 bases from J, with 10 bases between. The CDR3 sequence is 15 residues long. Sequencing used immunoSEQ multiplex PCR; TCRdb keeps in-frame clones, though not all of them. The table lists over 200,000 clones, roughly 83% of them singletons. The sequence came from a woman younger than 45 in good health and CMV-seropositive. Sequencing was done on a sample of PBMCs. The chain couples TRBV7-6 to TRBJ2-1, with a tentative D call TRBD2 (6 bases). CDR3 sequence: CASSLKRVPYNEQFF. The CDR3 DNA sequence: TGTGCCAGCAGCTTAAAGCGGGTACCCTACAATGAGCAGTTCTTC.